This TCR beta chain was profiled in a study of blood T cells in healthy people across ages. The wider study: About one barcoded beta molecule per two T cells came from capture by template switching.

A second about 7 to 11 cycle PCR used barcoded and J-beta primers. From the 5' RACE reads, TCRdb called clonotypes with MiXCR, one entry per CDR3 protein. The data show approximately 800,000 distinct CDR3 sequences, with under 40% seen just once and 10% to 15% held by the top ten. The study's findings and limits: The study regarded diversity estimates from one million T cells as underestimates. Long-lived donors exceeded aged donors in naive CD4+ cells and diversity. Naive T cell percentage showed a strong correlation with the diversity of TCR beta.

This clonotype has ten or more counts. Its antigen is not identified. Germline CDR1 SGHVS, CDR2 FQNEAQ. V was shortened by 10 bases and J by 7 bases, with 23 bases between the two germline ends. The CDR3 length is 15 residues. V and J are TRBV7-8 and TRBJ2-1; D is possibly TRBD1 or TRBD2 (6 bases each). This receptor was taken from a man between 18 and 35 years old in good health. Sequenced material: blood. CDR3 bases: TGTGCCACGGGGGCTTACAGGGCACGTCTTAATGAGCAGTTCTTC. Translating gives CATGAYRARLNEQFF.